This T cell receptor (beta chain) was sequenced in a study of T cell responses to AZD1222 COVID-19 vaccine. To note about this clone: Antigen unknown.

Notes on the study in general: Repertoire sampling happened only post peak T cell response. Just 5 to 7 people given AZD1222 tested seropositive at baseline.

Produced via immunoSEQ multiplex PCR; TCRdb's table is partial and in-frame only. The sample lists around 140,000 clones; 89% were seen once. Germline V CDR1 and CDR2: MGHDK, SYGVNS. The V gene end was trimmed by 6 bases and the J gene end by 7 bases; junction bases not matched to a gene: 9. This CDR3 has 15 amino acids. The chain employs TRBV25-1 and TRBJ2-1, with 10 bases aligning to TRBD2. The receptor was derived from an adult in good health. The specimen was peripheral blood, collected on day 0 of AZD1222 vaccination. The CDR3 DNA follows: TGTGCCAGCAGAGATAGCGGGAGGTCGGCTAATGAGCAGTTCTTC. Amino acid sequence: CASRDSGRSANEQFF.